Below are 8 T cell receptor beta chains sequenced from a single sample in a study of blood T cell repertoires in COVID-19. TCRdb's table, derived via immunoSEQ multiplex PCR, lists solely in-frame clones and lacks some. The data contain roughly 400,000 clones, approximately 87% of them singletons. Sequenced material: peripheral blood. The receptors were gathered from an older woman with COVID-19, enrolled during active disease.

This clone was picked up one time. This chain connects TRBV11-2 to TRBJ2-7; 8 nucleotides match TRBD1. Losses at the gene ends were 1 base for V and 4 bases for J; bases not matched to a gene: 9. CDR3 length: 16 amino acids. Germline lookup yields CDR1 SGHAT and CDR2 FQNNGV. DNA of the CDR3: TGTGCCAGCAGCTTAGGGCAGGGGGCTTTAGGATACGAGCAGTACTTC. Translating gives CASSLGQGALGYEQYF.

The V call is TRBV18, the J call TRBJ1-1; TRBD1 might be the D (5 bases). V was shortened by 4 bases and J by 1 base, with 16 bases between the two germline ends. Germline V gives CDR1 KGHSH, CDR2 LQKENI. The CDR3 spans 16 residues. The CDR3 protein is CASSLLEMGPNTEAFF. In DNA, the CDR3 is TGTGCCAGCTCACTCCTCGAAATGGGGCCGAACACTGAAGCTTTCTTT.

CDR3: CASSSGGLMGYTF. CDR3 coding DNA: TGTGCCAGCAGTTCAGGGGGCCTTATGGGCTACACCTTC. The genes are TRBV27 and TRBJ1-2; 8 nucleotides match TRBD1. CDR1 and CDR2 (germline): MNHEY, SMNVEV (reference sequence). V was clipped by 4 bases and J by 8 bases; unmatched bases: 6. This CDR3 contains 13 residues.

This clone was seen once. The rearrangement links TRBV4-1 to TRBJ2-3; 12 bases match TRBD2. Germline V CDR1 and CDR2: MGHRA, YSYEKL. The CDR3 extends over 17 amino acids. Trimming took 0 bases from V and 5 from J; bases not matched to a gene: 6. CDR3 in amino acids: CASSQDGLAGRVDTQYF. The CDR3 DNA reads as TGCGCCAGCAGCCAAGATGGACTAGCGGGGCGGGTAGATACGCAGTATTTT.

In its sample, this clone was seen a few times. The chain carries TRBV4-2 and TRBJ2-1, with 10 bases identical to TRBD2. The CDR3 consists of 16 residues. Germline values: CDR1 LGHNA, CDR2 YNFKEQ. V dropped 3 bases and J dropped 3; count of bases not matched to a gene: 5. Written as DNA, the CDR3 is TGTGCCAGCAGCCAGACAGCGGGGGGGCTCTACAATGAGCAGTTCTTC. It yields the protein CASSQTAGGLYNEQFF.

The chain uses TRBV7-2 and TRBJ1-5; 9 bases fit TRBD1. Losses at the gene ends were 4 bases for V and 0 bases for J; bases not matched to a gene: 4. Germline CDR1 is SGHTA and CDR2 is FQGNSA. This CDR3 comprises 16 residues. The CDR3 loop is CASSSRDRVSNQPQHF. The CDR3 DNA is TGTGCCAGCAGCTCCCGGGACAGGGTTAGCAATCAGCCCCAGCATTTT.

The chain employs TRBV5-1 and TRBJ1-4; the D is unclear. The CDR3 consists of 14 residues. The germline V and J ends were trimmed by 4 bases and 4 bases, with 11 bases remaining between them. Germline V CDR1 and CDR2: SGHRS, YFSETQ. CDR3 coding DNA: TGCGCCAGCAGCGTCGGGGATAGTAATGAAAAACTGTTTTTT. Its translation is CASSVGDSNEKLFF.

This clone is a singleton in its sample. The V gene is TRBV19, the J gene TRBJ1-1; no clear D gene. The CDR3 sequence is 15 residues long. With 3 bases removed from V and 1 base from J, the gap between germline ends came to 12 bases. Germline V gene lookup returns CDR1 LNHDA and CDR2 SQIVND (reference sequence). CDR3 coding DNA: TGTGCCAGTAGTATCGGGATAACCCCGAACACTGAAGCTTTCTTT. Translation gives CASSIGITPNTEAFF.